These 2 T cell receptor beta chains were all obtained from the same sample, sequenced in a study of blood T cells in healthy people across ages. A second PCR of 7 to 11 cycles used a sample-barcoded 5' primer and a J-beta primer mix. TCRdb processed the 5' RACE reads anew with MiXCR; each CDR3 protein has one entry. The repertoire consists of some 550,000 distinct CDR3 sequences, with around 50% occurring once and the leading ten covering around 25%. Sequenced sample: blood. These receptors were collected from a man older than 75 in good health.

The gene calls are TRBV7-3 and TRBJ2-6, with 9 bases fitting TRBD1. The junction had 6 bases not matched to a gene; V was cut back by 3 bases and J by 0 bases. Germline CDR1 is SGHTA and CDR2 is FQGTGA. The CDR3 is 18 residues long. CDR3 amino acids: CASSFPTGGFSGANVLTF. The CDR3 DNA reads as TGTGCCAGCAGCTTTCCGACAGGGGGATTCTCTGGGGCCAACGTCCTGACTTTC.

The chain joins TRBV10-3 to TRBJ1-1; D is possibly TRBD1 (5 bases). Between the trimmed V and J ends, which lost 1 base and 0 bases, there was a span of 9 bases. Germline V gene data show CDR1 as ENHRY and CDR2 as SYGVKD. The CDR3 consists of 15 residues. The CDR3 sequence is CAISEYQTVNTEAFF. The CDR3 DNA sequence: TGTGCCATCAGTGAGTATCAGACAGTGAACACTGAAGCTTTCTTT.